Here is one T cell receptor (beta chain) with its context. Germline CDR1 is SGDLS and CDR2 is YYNGEE. V was clipped by 0 bases and J by 9 bases, with 6 bases between them. The CDR3 is 12 residues long. The table came from immunoSEQ multiplex PCR; TCRdb's copy has only in-frame clones and leaves some out. The sample records about 67,000 clones, 98% being singletons. These data are taken from a study of technical replicates of blood from several donors. This sequence was found in a human donor in good health. This chain joins TRBV9 and TRBJ2-2; D ambiguous. Sequencing used T cells isolated from PBMCs. The CDR3 loop reads CASSVVSWELFF. The CDR3 nucleotides are TGTGCCAGCAGCGTAGTTTCATGGGAGCTGTTTTTT. Using reference TRBV9 and TRBJ2-2 for the parts outside the CDR3, the full variable domain is DSGVTQTPKHLITATGQRVTLRCSPRSGDLSVYWYQQSLDQGLQFLIQYYNGEERAKGNILERFSAQQFPDLHSELNLSSLELGDSALYFCASSVVSWELFFGEGSRLTVL.